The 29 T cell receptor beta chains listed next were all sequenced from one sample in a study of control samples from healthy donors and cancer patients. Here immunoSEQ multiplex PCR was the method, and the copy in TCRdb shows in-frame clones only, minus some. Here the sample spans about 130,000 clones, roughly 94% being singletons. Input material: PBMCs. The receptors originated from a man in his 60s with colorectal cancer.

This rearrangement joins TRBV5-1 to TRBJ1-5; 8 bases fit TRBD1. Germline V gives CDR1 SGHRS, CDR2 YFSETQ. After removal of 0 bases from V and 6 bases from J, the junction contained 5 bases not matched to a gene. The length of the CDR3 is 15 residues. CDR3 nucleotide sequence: TGCGCCAGCAGCTTGGAGGCAGGGGGCGGTCAGCCCCAGCATTTT. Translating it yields CASSLEAGGGQPQHF.

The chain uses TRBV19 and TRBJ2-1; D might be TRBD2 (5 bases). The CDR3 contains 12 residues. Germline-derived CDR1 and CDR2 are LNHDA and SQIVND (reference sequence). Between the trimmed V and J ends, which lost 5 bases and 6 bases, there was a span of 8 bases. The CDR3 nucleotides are TGTGCCAGTAGTCCCGGAGGCAATGAGCAGTTCTTC. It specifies CASSPGGNEQFF. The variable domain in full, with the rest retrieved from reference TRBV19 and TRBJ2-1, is DGGITQSPKYLFRKEGQNVTLSCEQNLNHDAMYWYRQDPGQGLRLIYYSQIVNDFQKGDIAEGYSVSREKKESFPLTVTSAQKNPTAFYLCASSPGGNEQFFGPGTRLTVL.

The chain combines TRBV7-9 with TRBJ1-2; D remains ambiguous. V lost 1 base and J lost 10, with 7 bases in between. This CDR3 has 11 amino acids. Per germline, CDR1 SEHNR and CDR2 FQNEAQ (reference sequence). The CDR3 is CASSLVSDYTF. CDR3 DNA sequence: TGTGCCAGCAGCTTAGTGAGTGACTACACCTTC.

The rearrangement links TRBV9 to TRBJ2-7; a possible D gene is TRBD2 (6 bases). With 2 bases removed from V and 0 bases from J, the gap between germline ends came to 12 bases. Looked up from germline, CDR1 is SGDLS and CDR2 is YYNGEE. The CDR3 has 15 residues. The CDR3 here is CASSVASANSYEQYF. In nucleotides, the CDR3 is TGTGCCAGCAGCGTGGCTAGCGCAAACTCCTACGAGCAGTACTTC. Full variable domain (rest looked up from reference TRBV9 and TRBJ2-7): DSGVTQTPKHLITATGQRVTLRCSPRSGDLSVYWYQQSLDQGLQFLIQYYNGEERAKGNILERFSAQQFPDLHSELNLSSLELGDSALYFCASSVASANSYEQYFGPGTRLTVT.

The CDR3: CAINGPGGNTGELFF. For the CDR3, the DNA is TGTGCCATCAATGGGCCCGGGGGGAACACCGGGGAGCTGTTTTTT. V usage is TRBV10-3 and J usage is TRBJ2-2; possibly TRBD2 for D (6 bases). The CDR3 is 15 residues long. V was trimmed by 7 bases and J by 1 base, leaving 13 bases between them. Germline V gene lookup returns CDR1 ENHRY and CDR2 SYGVKD.

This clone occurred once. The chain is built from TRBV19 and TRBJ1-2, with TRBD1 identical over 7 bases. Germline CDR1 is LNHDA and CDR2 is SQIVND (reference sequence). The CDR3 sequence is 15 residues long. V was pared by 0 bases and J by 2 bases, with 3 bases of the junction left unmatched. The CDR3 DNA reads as TGTGCCAGTAGTATAGACTCGACAGGGAACTATGGCTACACCTTC. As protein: CASSIDSTGNYGYTF.

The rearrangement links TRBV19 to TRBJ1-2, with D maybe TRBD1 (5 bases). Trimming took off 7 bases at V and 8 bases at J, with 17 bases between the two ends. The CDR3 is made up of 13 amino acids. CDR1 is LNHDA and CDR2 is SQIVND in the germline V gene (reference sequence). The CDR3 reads CASNSGSFRGYTF. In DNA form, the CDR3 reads TGTGCCAGTAATTCAGGGTCGTTTCGAGGCTACACCTTC.

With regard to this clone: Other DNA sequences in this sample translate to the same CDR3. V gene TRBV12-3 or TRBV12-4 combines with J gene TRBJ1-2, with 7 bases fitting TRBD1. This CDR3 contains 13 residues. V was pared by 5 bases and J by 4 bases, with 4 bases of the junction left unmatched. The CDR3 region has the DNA TGTGCCAGCAGTCGTGACAGGGTCTATGGCTACACCTTC. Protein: CASSRDRVYGYTF.

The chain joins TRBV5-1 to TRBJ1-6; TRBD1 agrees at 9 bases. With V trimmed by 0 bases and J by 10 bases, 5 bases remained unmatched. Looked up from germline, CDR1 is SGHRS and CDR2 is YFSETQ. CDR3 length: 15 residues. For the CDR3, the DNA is TGCGCCAGCAGCTTGGCGGGACAGGGCGGGTCACCCCTCCACTTT. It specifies CASSLAGQGGSPLHF.

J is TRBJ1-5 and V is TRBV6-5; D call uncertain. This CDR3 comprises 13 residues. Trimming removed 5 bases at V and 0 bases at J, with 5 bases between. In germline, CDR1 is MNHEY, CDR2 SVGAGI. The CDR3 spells CASSHDSNQPQHF. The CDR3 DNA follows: TGTGCCAGCAGTCACGATAGCAATCAGCCCCAGCATTTT.

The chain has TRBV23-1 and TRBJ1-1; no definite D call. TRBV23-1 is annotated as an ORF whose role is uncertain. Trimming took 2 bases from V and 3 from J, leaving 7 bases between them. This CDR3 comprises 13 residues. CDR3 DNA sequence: TGCGCCAGCAGTCAAGTGAAGTACACTGAAGCTTTCTTT. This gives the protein CASSQVKYTEAFF.

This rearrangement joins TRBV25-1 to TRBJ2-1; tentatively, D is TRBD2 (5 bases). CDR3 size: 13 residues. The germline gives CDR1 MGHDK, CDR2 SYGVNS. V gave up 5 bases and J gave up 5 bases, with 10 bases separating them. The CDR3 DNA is TGTGCCAGCAGTCAGGACTTTAACAATGAGCAGTTCTTC. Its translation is CASSQDFNNEQFF.

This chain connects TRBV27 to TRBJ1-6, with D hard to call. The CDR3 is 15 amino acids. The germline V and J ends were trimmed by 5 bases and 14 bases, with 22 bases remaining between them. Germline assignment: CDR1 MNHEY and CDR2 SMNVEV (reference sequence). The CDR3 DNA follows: TGTGCCAGCAGTCCGCGCCGGCCTGCGGCGGGCTCCCTCCACTTT. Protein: CASSPRRPAAGSLHF.

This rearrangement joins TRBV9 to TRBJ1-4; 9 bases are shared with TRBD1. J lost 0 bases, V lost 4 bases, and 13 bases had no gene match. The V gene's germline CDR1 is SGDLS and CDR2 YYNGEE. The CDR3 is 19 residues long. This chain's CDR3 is CASSLGGQGRFTTNEKLFF. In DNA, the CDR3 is TGTGCCAGCAGCCTTGGAGGACAGGGGCGATTTACAACTAATGAAAAACTGTTTTTT. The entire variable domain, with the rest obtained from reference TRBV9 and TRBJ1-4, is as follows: DSGVTQTPKHLITATGQRVTLRCSPRSGDLSVYWYQQSLDQGLQFLIQYYNGEERAKGNILERFSAQQFPDLHSELNLSSLELGDSALYFCASSLGGQGRFTTNEKLFFGSGTQLSVL.

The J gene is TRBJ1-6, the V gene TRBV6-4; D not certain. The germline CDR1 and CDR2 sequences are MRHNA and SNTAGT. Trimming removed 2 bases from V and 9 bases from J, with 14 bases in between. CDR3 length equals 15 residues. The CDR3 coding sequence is TGTGCCAGCAGTGACGTCGGGTCCTGGGCTTCACCCCTCCACTTT. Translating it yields CASSDVGSWASPLHF.

The CDR3 protein is CASSRSSSTDTQYF. For the CDR3, the DNA is TGCGCCAGCAGTAGGAGCTCTAGCACAGATACGCAGTATTTT. The chain employs TRBV5-1 and TRBJ2-3; D uncertain. CDR3 size: 14 residues. Germline loops: CDR1 SGHRS, CDR2 YFSETQ. With 5 bases removed from V and 0 bases from J, the gap between germline ends came to 10 bases.

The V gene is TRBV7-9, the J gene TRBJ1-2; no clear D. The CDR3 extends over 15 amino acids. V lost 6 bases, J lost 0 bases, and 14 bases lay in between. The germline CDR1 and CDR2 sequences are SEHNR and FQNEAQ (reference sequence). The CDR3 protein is CASSLLDLPNYGYTF. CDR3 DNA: TGTGCCAGCAGTCTACTTGACTTGCCTAACTATGGCTACACCTTC.

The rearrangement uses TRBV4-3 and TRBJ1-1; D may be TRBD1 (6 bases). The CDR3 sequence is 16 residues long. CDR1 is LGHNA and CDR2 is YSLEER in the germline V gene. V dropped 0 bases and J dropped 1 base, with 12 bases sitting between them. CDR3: CASSQDLGGRNTEAFF. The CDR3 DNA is TGCGCCAGCAGCCAAGATCTAGGGGGAAGGAACACTGAAGCTTTCTTT.

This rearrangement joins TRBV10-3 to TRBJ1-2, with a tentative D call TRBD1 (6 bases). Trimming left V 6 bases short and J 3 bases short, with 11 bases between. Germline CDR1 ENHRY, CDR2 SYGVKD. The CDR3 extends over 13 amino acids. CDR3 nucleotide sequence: TGTGCCATCAGCCGACAGGACCACTATGGCTACACCTTC. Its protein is CAISRQDHYGYTF.

CDR3 loop: CASSLGQPGAETQYF. For the CDR3, the DNA is TGTGCCAGCAGCTTGGGGCAACCTGGGGCAGAGACCCAGTACTTC. This chain links TRBV7-2 with TRBJ2-5, with a tentative D call TRBD1 (5 bases). The CDR3 is 15 amino acids. The V and J ends lost 3 bases and 4 bases respectively, with 15 bases between them. Germline values: CDR1 SGHTA, CDR2 FQGNSA.

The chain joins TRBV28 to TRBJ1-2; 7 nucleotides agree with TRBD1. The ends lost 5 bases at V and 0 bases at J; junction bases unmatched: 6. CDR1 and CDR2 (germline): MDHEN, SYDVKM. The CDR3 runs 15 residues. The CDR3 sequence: CASSPTGRANYGYTF. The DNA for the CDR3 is TGTGCCAGCAGTCCGACAGGGAGGGCTAACTATGGCTACACCTTC.

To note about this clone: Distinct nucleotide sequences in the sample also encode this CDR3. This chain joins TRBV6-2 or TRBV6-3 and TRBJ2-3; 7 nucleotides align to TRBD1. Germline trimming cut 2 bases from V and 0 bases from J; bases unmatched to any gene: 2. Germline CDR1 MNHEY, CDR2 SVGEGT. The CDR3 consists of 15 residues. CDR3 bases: TGTGCCAGCAGTTACGACAGGGCCAGCACAGATACGCAGTATTTT. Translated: CASSYDRASTDTQYF.

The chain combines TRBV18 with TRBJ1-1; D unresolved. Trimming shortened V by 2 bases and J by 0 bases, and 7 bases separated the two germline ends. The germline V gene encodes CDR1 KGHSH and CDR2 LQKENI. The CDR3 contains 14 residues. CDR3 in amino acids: CASSPGQVNTEAFF. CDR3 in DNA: TGTGCCAGCTCACCAGGGCAGGTGAACACTGAAGCTTTCTTT. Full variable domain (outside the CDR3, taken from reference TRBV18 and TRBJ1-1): NAGVMQNPRHLVRRRGQEARLRCSPMKGHSHVYWYRQLPEEGLKFMVYLQKENIIDESGMPKERFSAEFPKEGPSILRIQQVVRGDSAAYFCASSPGQVNTEAFFGQGTRLTVV.

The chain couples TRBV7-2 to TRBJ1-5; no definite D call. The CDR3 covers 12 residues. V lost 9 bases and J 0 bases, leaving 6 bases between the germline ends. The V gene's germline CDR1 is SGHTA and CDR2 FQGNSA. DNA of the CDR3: TGTGCCAGTACAGTTAGCAATCAGCCCCAGCATTTT. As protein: CASTVSNQPQHF.

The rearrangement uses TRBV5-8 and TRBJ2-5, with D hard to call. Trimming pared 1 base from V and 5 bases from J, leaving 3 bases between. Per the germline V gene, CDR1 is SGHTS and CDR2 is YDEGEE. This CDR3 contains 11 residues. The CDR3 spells CASSLLETQYF. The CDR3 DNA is TGTGCCAGCAGCTTGTTGGAGACCCAGTACTTC.

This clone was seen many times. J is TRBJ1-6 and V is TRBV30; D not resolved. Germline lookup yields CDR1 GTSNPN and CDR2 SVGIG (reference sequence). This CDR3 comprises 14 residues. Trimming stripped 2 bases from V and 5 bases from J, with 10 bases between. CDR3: CAWSLGSNNSPLHF. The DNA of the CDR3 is TGTGCCTGGAGTTTGGGGTCCAATAATTCACCCCTCCACTTT.

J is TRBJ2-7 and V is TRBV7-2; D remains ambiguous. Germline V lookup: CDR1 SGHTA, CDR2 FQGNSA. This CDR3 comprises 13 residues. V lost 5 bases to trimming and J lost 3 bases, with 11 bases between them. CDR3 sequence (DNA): TGTGCCAGCAGCAGGAGTTGGAGCTACGAGCAGTACTTC. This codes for CASSRSWSYEQYF.

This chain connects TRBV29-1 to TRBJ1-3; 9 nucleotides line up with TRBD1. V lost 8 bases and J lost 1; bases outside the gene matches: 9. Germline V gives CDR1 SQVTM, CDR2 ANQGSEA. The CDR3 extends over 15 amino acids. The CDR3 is CSNRDRDLSGNTIYF. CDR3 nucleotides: TGCAGCAACCGGGACAGGGATCTTTCTGGAAACACCATATATTTT.

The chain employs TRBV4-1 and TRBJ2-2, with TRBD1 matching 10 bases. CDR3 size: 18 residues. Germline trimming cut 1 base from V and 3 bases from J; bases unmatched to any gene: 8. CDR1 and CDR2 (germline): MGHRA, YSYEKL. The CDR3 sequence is CASSQVKTGGVDTGELFF. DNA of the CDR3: TGCGCCAGCAGCCAAGTAAAGACAGGGGGCGTTGACACCGGGGAGCTGTTTTTT.